The 10 T cell receptor beta chains given below trace back to one sample, sequenced in a study of cytomegalovirus exposure and HLA in healthy donors. Use of 60 Vbeta and 13 Jbeta primers characterized the PCR. The protocol was immunoSEQ multiplex PCR, while the TCRdb copy is restricted to in-frame clones and leaves out a portion. The table has about 160,000 clones, around 80% seen once. The sample was PBMCs. These receptors came from a male donor in good health and CMV-seropositive.

This clone was observed a few times. The chain combines TRBV30 with TRBJ1-5, with 9 bases aligning to TRBD1. The CDR3 is made up of 16 amino acids. In germline, CDR1 is GTSNPN, CDR2 SVGIG (reference sequence). J lost 11 bases, V lost 0 bases, and 14 bases had no gene match. This chain's CDR3 is CAWSVLRGQGQGTQHF. CDR3 coding DNA: TGTGCCTGGAGTGTTCTACGGGGACAGGGCCAAGGGACCCAGCATTTT.

This rearrangement joins TRBV27 to TRBJ2-2; 11 bases match TRBD2. Germline V CDR1 and CDR2: MNHEY, SMNVEV (reference sequence). There are 19 residues in the CDR3. V was pared by 5 bases and J by 5 bases, with 16 bases of the junction left unmatched. CDR3: CASSLPTLLAGERTGELFF. DNA for the CDR3: TGTGCCAGCAGTCTACCTACCCTACTAGCGGGAGAGCGTACCGGGGAGCTGTTTTTT.

The genes are TRBV19 and TRBJ1-3, with TRBD1 matching 7 bases. Germline V CDR1 and CDR2: LNHDA, SQIVND (reference sequence). The V and J ends lost 3 bases and 8 bases, in that order; junction bases with no gene match: 13. The CDR3 spans 16 residues. The CDR3 here is CASSIRWTRGKYTIYF. The CDR3, as DNA: TGTGCCAGTAGTATTAGGTGGACCAGGGGGAAATACACCATATATTTT.

The genes are TRBV11-3 and TRBJ2-1, with TRBD2 identical over 12 bases. Losses at the gene ends were 1 base for V and 10 bases for J; bases not matched to a gene: 8. The CDR3 loop spans 16 amino acids. The germline gives CDR1 SGHNT, CDR2 YENEEA. CDR3 in amino acids: CASSLGTSGTSDEQFF. Written as DNA, the CDR3 is TGTGCCAGCAGCTTAGGGACTAGCGGGACTTCGGACGAGCAGTTCTTC.

This sequence joins TRBV6-6 and TRBJ1-1; no clear D gene. CDR3 length equals 12 residues. Germline V gene lookup returns CDR1 MNHNY and CDR2 SVGAGI (reference sequence). Deletions cut 11 bases from V and 1 base from J, with 11 bases between. The CDR3 loop is CAGTPGNTEAFF. For the CDR3, the DNA is TGTGCCGGCACCCCCGGGAACACTGAAGCTTTCTTT.

The chain has TRBV18 and TRBJ1-2, with TRBD1 matching 12 bases. The germline CDR1 and CDR2 sequences are KGHSH and LQKENI. J was trimmed by 2 bases and V by 2 bases; bases with no gene match: 0. The CDR3 has 15 amino acids. In nucleotides, the CDR3 is TGTGCCAGCTCACCAGGGACAGGGGGCAACTATGGCTACACCTTC. It codes for CASSPGTGGNYGYTF.

This chain joins TRBV7-2 and TRBJ2-2; D perhaps matches TRBD1 (6 bases). V was shortened by 5 bases and J by 4 bases, with 11 bases between the two germline ends. CDR1 and CDR2 from the germline V gene are SGHTA and FQGNSA. The CDR3 length is 14 residues. The chain's CDR3 is CASSITGSTGELFF. The CDR3 region has the DNA TGTGCCAGCAGCATTACAGGGTCCACCGGGGAGCTGTTTTTT.

V and J are TRBV13 and TRBJ2-1; D may be TRBD1 (5 bases). CDR3 length: 16 residues. V was trimmed by 5 bases and J by 2 bases, leaving 16 bases between them. CDR1 PRHDT and CDR2 FYEKMQ come from the germline V gene (reference sequence). Here the CDR3 DNA reads TGTGCCAGCAGCGGACACAGTTCGTACCCCTACAATGAGCAGTTCTTC. It specifies CASSGHSSYPYNEQFF.

The chain links TRBV4-3 to TRBJ1-2, with D tentatively TRBD1 (5 bases). This CDR3 has 15 amino acids. V dropped 1 base and J dropped 0 bases, with 9 bases sitting between them. CDR1 and CDR2 (germline): LGHNA, YSLEER. The CDR3 spells CASSQVTGANYGYTF. The CDR3 DNA reads TGCGCCAGCAGCCAAGTGACGGGGGCTAACTATGGCTACACCTTC.

The chain carries TRBV18 and TRBJ2-5; maybe TRBD2 (6 bases). Trimming shortened V by 0 bases and J by 4 bases, and 12 bases separated the two germline ends. This CDR3 contains 15 residues. The germline V gene encodes CDR1 KGHSH and CDR2 LQKENI. In DNA, the CDR3 is TGTGCCAGCTCACCACCGGGAGCCGGGGGAGAGACCCAGTACTTC. It codes for CASSPPGAGGETQYF.